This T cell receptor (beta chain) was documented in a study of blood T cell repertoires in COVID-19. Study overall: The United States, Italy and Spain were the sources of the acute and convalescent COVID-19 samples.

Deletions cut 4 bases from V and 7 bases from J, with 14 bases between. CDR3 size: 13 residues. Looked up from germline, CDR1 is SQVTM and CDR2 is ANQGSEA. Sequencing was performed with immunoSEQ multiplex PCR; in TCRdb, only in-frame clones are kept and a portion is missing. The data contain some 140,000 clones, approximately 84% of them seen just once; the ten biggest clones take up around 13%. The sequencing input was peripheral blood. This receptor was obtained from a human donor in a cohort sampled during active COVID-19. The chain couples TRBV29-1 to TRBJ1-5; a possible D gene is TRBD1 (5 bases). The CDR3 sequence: CSVGRGRGQPQHF. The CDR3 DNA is TGCAGCGTTGGAAGAGGGCGGGGGCAGCCCCAGCATTTT.